This TCR beta chain was retrieved from a study of T cell responses to AZD1222 COVID-19 vaccine. Study-level findings and limits: Two AZD1222 administrations were followed by greater Spike-specific TCR breadth and depth. At 160-218 and 743-854, vaccine-associated CD4 TCRs were dominant, and they spanned spike. Unmutated variant regions are reportedly targeted by nearly half of spike-specific TCRs. The donors showed a predominance of white British ancestry and of females, with possible underestimation of clonal diversity.

The assay was immunoSEQ multiplex PCR, and TCRdb's table has in-frame clones only and misses some. The data contain about 120,000 clones, around 84% of them singletons. Trimming removed 2 bases at V and 8 bases at J, with 15 bases between. Germline lookup yields CDR1 MDHEN and CDR2 SYDVKM. CDR3 length equals 15 residues. Comments on this clone: What it recognizes is unknown.

The V gene is TRBV28, the J gene TRBJ1-4; possibly TRBD1 for D (5 bases). Sequences were derived from peripheral blood, sampled on day 0 of AZD1222 vaccination. This receptor was identified in an adult in good health. DNA of the CDR3: TGTGCCAGCAGTTTAGCGGGGCCGCGATCCGAAAAACTGTTTTTT. Translated, it gives CASSLAGPRSEKLFF. Filled out from reference TRBV28 and TRBJ1-4, the complete variable domain reads DVKVTQSSRYLVKRTGEKVFLECVQDMDHENMFWYRQDPGLGLRLIYFSYDVKMKEKGDIPEGYSVSREKKERFSLILESASTNQTSMYLCASSLAGPRSEKLFFGSGTQLSVL.